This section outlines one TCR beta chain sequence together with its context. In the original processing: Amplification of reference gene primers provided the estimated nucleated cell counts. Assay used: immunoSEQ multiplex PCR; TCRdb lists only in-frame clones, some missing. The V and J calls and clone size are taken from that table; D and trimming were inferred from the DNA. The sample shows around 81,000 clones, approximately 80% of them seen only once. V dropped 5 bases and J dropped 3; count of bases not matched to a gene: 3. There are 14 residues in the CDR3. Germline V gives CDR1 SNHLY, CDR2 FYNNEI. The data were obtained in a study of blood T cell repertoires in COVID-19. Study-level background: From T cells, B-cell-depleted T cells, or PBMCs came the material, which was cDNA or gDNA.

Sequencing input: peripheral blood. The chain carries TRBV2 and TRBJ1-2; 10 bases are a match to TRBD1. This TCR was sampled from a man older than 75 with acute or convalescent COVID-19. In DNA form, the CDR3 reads TGTGCCAGCAGTCCGGGACAGGGGCACTATGGCTACACCTTC. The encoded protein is CASSPGQGHYGYTF.